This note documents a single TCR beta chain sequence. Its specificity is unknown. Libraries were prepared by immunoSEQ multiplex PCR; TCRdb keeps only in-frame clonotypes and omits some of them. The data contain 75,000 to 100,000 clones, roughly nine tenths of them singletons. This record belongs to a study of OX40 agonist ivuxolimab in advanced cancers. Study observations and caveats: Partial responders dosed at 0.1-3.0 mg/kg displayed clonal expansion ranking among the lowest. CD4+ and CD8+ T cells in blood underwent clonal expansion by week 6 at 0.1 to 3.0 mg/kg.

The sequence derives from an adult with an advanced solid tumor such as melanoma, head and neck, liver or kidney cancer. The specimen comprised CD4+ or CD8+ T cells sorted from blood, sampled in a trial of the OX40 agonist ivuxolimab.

The chain's CDR3 is CASSLAGTSYEQYF. The CDR3 nucleotides are TGTGCCAGCAGCCTTGCCGGGACTAGCTACGAGCAGTACTTC. V usage is TRBV4-2 and J usage is TRBJ2-7; 8 positions match TRBD2. Losses at the gene ends were 4 bases for V and 3 bases for J; bases not matched to a gene: 5. This CDR3 spans 14 amino acids. Germline V gives CDR1 LGHNA, CDR2 YNFKEQ.